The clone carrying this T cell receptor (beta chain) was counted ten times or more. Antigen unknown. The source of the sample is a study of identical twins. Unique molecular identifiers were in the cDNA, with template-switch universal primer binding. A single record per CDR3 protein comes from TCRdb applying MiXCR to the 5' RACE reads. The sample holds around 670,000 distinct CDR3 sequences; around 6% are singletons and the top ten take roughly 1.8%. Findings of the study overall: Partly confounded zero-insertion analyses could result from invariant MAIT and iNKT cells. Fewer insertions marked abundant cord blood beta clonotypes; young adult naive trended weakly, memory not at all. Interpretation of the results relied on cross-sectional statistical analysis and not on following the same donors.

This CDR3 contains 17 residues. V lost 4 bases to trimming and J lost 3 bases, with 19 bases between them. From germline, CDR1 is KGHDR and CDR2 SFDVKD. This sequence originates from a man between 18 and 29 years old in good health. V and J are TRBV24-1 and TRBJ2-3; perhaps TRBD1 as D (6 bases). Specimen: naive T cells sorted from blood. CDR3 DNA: TGTGCCACCAGTGACCGGAGGACAGTCTTGGGTACAGATACGCAGTATTTT. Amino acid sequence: CATSDRRTVLGTDTQYF.